The sequence of this T cell receptor beta chain was determined in a study of blood T cell repertoires in COVID-19. Trimming shortened V by 10 bases and J by 4 bases, and 19 bases separated the two germline ends. The CDR3 loop spans 14 amino acids. CDR1 is MNHEY, CDR2 SVGEGT, per germline. The data were produced by immunoSEQ multiplex PCR, yet TCRdb's version contains in-frame clones alone and is incomplete. This repertoire shows roughly 100,000 clones, around 87% found once; its top ten account for roughly 3.1%. The sequence came from a man over 45 with active or convalescent COVID-19. Sequences were obtained from peripheral blood. This chain joins TRBV6-2 or TRBV6-3 and TRBJ1-1; possibly TRBD1 for D (6 bases). As DNA, the CDR3 is TGTGCCACCACCCCAGGGGAGGGAAGCACTGAAGCTTTCTTT. This gives the protein CATTPGEGSTEAFF.